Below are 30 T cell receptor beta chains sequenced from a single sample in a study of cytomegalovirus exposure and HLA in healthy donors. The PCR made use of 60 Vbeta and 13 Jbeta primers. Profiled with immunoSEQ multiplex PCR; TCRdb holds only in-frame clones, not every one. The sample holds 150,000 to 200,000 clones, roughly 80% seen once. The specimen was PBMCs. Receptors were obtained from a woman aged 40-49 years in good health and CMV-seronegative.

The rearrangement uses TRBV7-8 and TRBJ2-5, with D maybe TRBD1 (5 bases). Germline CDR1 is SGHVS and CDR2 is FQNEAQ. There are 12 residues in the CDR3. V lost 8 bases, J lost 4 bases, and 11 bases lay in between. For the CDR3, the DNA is TGTGCCAGCGCCCGGACAACAGAGACCCAGTACTTC. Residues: CASARTTETQYF.

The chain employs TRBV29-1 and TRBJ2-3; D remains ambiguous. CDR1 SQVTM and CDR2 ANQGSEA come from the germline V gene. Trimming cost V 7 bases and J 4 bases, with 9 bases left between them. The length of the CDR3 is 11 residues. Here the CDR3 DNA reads TGCAGCGCCCCGCGAGCAGATACGCAGTATTTT. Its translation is CSAPRADTQYF.

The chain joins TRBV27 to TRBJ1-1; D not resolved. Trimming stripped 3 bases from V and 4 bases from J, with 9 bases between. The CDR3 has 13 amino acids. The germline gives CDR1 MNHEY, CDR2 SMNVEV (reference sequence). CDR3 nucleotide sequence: TGTGCCAGCAGTTTCGGTTCTTCCACTGAAGCTTTCTTT. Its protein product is CASSFGSSTEAFF.

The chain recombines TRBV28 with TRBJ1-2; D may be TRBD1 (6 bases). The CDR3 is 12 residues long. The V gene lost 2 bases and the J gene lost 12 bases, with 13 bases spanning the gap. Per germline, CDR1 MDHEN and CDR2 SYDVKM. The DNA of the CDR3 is TGTGCCAGCAGTTTAAGGGCAGGGGCCCACACCTTC. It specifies CASSLRAGAHTF.

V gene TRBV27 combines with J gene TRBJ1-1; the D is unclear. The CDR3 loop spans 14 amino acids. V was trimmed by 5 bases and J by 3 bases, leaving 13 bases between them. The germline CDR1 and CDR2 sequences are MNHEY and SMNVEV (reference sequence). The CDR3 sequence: CASSASGGYTEAFF. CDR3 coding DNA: TGTGCCAGCAGTGCTTCCGGCGGGTACACTGAAGCTTTCTTT.

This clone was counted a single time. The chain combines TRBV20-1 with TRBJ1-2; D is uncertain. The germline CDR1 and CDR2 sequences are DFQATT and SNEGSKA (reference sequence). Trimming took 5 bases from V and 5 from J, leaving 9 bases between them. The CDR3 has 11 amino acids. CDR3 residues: CSADFGYGYTF. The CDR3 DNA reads TGCAGTGCTGACTTTGGTTATGGCTACACCTTC.

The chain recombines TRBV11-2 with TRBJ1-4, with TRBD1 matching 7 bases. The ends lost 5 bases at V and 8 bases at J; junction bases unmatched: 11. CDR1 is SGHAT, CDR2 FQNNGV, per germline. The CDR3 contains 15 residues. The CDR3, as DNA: TGTGCCAGCAGCCTTCTCGGGACAGCCAAAGAAAAACTGTTTTTT. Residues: CASSLLGTAKEKLFF.

The CDR3 region is CASSQDGGGGPYNEQFF. CDR3 nucleotide sequence: TGTGCCAGCAGCCAAGATGGTGGCGGGGGGCCCTACAATGAGCAGTTCTTC. The chain is built from TRBV4-2 and TRBJ2-1, with 8 bases that match TRBD2. Trimming at V came to 0 bases and at J to 2 bases, leaving 6 bases not matched to a gene. CDR3 length: 17 amino acids. The germline V gene encodes CDR1 LGHNA and CDR2 YNFKEQ.

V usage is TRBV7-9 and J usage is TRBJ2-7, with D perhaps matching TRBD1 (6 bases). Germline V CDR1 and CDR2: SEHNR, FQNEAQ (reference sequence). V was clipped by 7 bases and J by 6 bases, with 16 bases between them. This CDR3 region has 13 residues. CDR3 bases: TGTGCCAGCACCCGCGGACAGTCAGGCGAGCAGTACTTC. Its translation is CASTRGQSGEQYF.

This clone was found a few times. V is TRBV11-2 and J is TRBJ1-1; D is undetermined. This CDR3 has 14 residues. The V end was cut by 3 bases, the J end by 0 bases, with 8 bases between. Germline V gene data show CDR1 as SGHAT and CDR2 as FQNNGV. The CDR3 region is CASSFSLMNTEAFF. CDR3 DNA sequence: TGTGCCAGCAGCTTTTCACTCATGAACACTGAAGCTTTCTTT.

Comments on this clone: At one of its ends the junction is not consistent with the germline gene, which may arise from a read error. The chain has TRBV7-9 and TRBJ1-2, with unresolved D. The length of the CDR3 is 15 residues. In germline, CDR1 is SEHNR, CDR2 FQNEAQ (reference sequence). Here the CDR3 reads CSSSLAAYWAYGYTF. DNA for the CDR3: TGTTCCAGCAGCTTAGCTGCGTACTGGGCCTATGGCTACACCTTC.

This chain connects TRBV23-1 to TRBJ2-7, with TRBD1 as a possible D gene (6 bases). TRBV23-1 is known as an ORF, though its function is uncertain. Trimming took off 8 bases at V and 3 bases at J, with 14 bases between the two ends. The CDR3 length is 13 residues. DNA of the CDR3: TGCGCCAGCGCCCCGGACAGCCTCTACGAGCAGTACTTC. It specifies CASAPDSLYEQYF.

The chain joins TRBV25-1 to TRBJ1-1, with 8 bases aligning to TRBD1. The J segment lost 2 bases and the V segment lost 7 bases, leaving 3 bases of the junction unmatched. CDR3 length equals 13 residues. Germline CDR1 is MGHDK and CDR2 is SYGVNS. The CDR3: CASTGQGNTEAFF. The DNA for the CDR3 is TGTGCCAGCACTGGACAGGGAAACACTGAAGCTTTCTTT.

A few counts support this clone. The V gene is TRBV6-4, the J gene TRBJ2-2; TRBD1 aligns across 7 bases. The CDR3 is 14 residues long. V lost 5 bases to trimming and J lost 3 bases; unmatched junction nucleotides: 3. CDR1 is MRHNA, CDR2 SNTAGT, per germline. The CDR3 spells CASSQDRYTGELFF. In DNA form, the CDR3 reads TGTGCCAGCAGTCAGGACAGGTACACCGGGGAGCTGTTTTTT.

This CDR3 reads CASSMGQGGQPQHF. The CDR3 DNA is TGTGCCAGTAGTATGGGACAGGGAGGACAGCCCCAGCATTTT. This sequence joins TRBV19 and TRBJ1-5; 9 positions agree with TRBD1. The germline CDR1 and CDR2 sequences are LNHDA and SQIVND (reference sequence). The CDR3 extends over 14 amino acids. Trimming cost V 3 bases and J 7 bases; bases outside gene matches: 4. The whole variable domain, filled in from reference TRBV19 and TRBJ1-5, reads DGGITQSPKYLFRKEGQNVTLSCEQNLNHDAMYWYRQDPGQGLRLIYYSQIVNDFQKGDIAEGYSVSREKKESFPLTVTSAQKNPTAFYLCASSMGQGGQPQHFGDGTRLSIL.

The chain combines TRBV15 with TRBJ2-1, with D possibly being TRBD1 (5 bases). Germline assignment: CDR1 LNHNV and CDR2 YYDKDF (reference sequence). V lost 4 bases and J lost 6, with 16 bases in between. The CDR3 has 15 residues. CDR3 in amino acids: CATSKRGRVSNEQFF. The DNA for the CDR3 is TGTGCCACCAGCAAAAGGGGAAGGGTGTCCAATGAGCAGTTCTTC.

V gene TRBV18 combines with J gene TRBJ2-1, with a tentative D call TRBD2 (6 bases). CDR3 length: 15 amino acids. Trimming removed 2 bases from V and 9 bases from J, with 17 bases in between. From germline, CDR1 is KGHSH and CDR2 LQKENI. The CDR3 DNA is TGTGCCAGCTCACCATGGGCTAGCGAATGGGGTGAGCAGTTCTTC. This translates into CASSPWASEWGEQFF.

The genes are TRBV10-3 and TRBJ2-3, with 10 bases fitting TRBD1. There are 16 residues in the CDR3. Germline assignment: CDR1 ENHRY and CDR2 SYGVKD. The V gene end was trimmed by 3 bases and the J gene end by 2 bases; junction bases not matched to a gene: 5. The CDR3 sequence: CAISESGTGDTDTQYF. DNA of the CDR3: TGTGCCATCAGTGAATCCGGGACAGGGGACACAGATACGCAGTATTTT.

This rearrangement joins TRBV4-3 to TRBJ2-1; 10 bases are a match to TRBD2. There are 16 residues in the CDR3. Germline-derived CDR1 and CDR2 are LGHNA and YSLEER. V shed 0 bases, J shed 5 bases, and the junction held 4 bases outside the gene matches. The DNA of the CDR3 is TGCGCCAGCAGCCAAGACGGACTAGCGGTGAACAATGAGCAGTTCTTC. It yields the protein CASSQDGLAVNNEQFF.

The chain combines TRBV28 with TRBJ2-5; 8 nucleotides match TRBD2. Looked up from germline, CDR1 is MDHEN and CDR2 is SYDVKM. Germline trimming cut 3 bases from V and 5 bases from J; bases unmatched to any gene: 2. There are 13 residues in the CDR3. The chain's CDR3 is CASSLTSVETQYF. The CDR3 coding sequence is TGTGCCAGCAGTTTGACTAGCGTGGAGACCCAGTACTTC.

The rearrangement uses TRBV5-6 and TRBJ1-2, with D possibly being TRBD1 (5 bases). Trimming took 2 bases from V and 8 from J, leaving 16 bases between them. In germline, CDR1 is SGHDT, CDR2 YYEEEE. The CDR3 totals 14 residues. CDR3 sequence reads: CASSFGTVMRGYTF. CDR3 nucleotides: TGTGCCAGCAGCTTCGGGACTGTTATGAGGGGCTACACCTTC.

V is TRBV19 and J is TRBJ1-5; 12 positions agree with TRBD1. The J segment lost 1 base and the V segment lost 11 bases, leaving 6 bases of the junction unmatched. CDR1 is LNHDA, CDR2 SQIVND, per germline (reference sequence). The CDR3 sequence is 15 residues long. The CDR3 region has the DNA TGTGCCGGGGGGACAGGGGGCGCGAGCAATCAGCCCCAGCATTTT. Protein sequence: CAGGTGGASNQPQHF.

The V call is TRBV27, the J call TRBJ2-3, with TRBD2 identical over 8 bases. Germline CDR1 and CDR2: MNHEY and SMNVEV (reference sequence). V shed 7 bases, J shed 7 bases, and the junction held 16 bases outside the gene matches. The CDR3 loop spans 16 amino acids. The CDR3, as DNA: TGTGCCAGCACCCCCCGGGGGGGGCTAAGGGTGAATACGCAGTATTTT. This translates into CASTPRGGLRVNTQYF.

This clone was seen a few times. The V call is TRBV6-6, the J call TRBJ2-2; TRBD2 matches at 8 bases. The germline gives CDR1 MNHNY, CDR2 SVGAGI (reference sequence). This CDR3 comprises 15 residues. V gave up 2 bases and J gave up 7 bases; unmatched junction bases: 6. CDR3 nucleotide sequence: TGTGCCAGCAGTTACGGGACTAGGCACGTCGGGGAGCTGTTTTTT. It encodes CASSYGTRHVGELFF.

The CDR3 nucleotides are TGTGCCAGCAGCCAAGGGTGGACTAGCGGGGGGCAAGAGACCCAGTACTTC. It yields the protein CASSQGWTSGGQETQYF. The rearrangement links TRBV14 to TRBJ2-5, with 14 bases matching TRBD2. Germline assignment: CDR1 SGHDN and CDR2 FVKESK. The CDR3 is 17 amino acids. V lost 1 base to trimming and J lost 2 bases; unmatched junction nucleotides: 3.

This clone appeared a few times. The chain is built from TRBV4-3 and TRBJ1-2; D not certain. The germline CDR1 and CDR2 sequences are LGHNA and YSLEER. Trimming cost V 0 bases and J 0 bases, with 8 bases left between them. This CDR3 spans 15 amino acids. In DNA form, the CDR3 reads TGCGCCAGCAGCCAAGATCAGCGGGCTAACTATGGCTACACCTTC. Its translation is CASSQDQRANYGYTF.

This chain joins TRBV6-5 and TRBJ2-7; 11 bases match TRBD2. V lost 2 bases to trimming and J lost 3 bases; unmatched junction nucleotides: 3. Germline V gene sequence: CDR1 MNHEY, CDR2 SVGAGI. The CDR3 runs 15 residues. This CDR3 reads CASSYDLAGGYEQYF. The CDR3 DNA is TGTGCCAGCAGTTACGACCTAGCGGGAGGCTACGAGCAGTACTTC.

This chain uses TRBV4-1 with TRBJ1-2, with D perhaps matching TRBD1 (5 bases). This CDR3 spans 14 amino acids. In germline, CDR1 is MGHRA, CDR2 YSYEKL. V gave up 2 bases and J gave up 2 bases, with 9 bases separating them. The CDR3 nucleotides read TGCGCCAGCAGCCAACAGGGAGGGAACTATGGCTACACCTTC. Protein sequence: CASSQQGGNYGYTF.

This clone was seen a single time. The CDR3 nucleotides are TGTGCCATCCTGGGGCCCTATGGCTACACCTTC. Translated, it gives CAILGPYGYTF. V and J are TRBV27 and TRBJ1-2, with D possibly being TRBD1 (5 bases). Trimming took 10 bases from V and 4 from J, leaving 10 bases between them. The germline gives CDR1 MNHEY, CDR2 SMNVEV (reference sequence). The CDR3 is 11 residues long.

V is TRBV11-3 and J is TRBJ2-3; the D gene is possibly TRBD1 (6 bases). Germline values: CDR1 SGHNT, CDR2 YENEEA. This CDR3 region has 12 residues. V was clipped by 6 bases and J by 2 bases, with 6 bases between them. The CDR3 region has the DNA TGTGCCAGCAGGGGGGCCACAGATACGCAGTATTTT. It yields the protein CASRGATDTQYF.